Sequencing of this T cell receptor (beta chain) was carried out in a study of T cells expressing NK-cell markers (dated by TCRdb to 2018 to 2021). Study-wide context: Three sorted T-cell subsets (CD3+CD56+NKG2C+, CD3+CD56+NKG2C- and CD3+CD56-NKG2C+) from 7 to 9 donors had their TCR beta-chain repertoires profiled. Among the eight sequenced donors, only one was HCMV-seronegative, while the other seven were HCMV-seropositive. All eight donors whose samples were sequenced were randomly selected healthy volunteers, three of them men and five women. The libraries were sequenced on Illumina HiSeq 2000/2500, MiSeq or NextSeq, producing 2 x 150 bp reads.

Details on this clonotype: Its antigen is still unknown.

Results and caveats for the whole study, not just this receptor: Those dominant clonotypes were again the most abundant among CD3+CD56-NKG2C+ cells in several donors, at about 28.3-60.1%. In a handful of donors, the dominant CD3+CD56+NKG2C+ clonotypes were among the top 10 CD8+ clonotypes and accounted for roughly 1.0-7.0% of CD8+ T cells. It remained unclear whether the expanded NKG2C-expressing T cell clones were specific for HCMV antigens.

For CDR1 and CDR2, the germline V gene lists MGHDK and SYGVNS. The CDR3 sequence holds 15 residues, the cysteine and phenylalanine included. Nucleotide data are not available. Data came from an Illumina HiSeq 2000. TCR beta cDNA libraries were prepared using 5'RACE template switching, which introduced a universal primer site and unique molecular identifiers. cDNA synthesis was primed from the TCR beta constant segment, followed by two successive PCR amplification steps. On the study's bioinformatics: MIGEC was used to demultiplex reads and group the reads by UMI, and MiTCR was used to assemble and quantify clonotypes. To exclude erroneous sequences, only TCR cDNA sequences supported by at least two reads were retained. Downstream repertoire analysis used the tcR package, and clonotypes were matched across fractions by CDR3 nucleotide sequence plus V segment. Antigen specificity was annotated against VDJdb with VDJmatch, allowing one amino acid substitution in CDR3. The reads, reprocessed by TCRdb, yield one row per CDR3 protein sequence and no DNA. The V and J calls reflect TCRdb's pipeline rather than the authors' work. This sample's table lists 150,000 or so distinct CDR3 sequences. In total, the top ten clones hold around 37% of the sample.

HCMV-specific IgG was detected in serum with a commercial ELISA kit to determine HCMV serostatus. Ficoll density gradient centrifugation was used to isolate peripheral blood mononuclear cells from blood. Sequenced input: blood T cells: a sorted CD56 or NKG2C T cell subset, CD4+ or CD8+ T cells, or bulk PBMC T cells (not recorded which). The rearrangement combines TRBV25-1 with TRBJ1-2; the TCRdb D gene call, TRBD1, has no DNA to confirm it. The sequence derives from a woman aged 45-65 years in good health. Donor details come from another sample of the same person, matched by shared clones. The CDR3 loop reads CASSATGGTRYGYTF.